A selection of T cell receptor beta chains follows, all from one sample in a study of OX40 agonist ivuxolimab in advanced cancers. Using immunoSEQ multiplex PCR, the repertoire was profiled, and TCRdb retains in-frame clones only, with some absent. The sample lists about 100,000 clones, approximately 90% occurring once. This material consisted of CD4+ or CD8+ T cells sorted from blood, taken in a trial of the OX40 agonist ivuxolimab. The source of these receptors is an adult with an advanced solid tumor such as melanoma, head and neck, liver or kidney cancer. The CDR3 runs from the conserved cysteine through the conserved F or W. Each record gives: CDR3 protein, CDR3 DNA, clone size, J gene, D gene, V gene. The D gene is left open where the match is weak. Size values are once, few and many counts, or a class for expanded clones, and some rows have none.

cdr3_aa: CASSFGTPNTEAFF; cdr3_nt: TGTGCCAGCAGTTTCGGGACGCCGAACACTGAAGCTTTCTTT; clone_size: -; j_call: TRBJ1-1; d_call: -; v_call: TRBV28
cdr3_aa: CASSYGLNSYNEQFF; cdr3_nt: TGTGCCAGCAGTTACGGACTGAACTCCTACAATGAGCAGTTCTTC; clone_size: -; j_call: TRBJ2-1; d_call: -; v_call: TRBV6-6
cdr3_aa: CASSLGATGPGELFF; cdr3_nt: TGTGCCAGCAGCTTAGGCGCGACAGGGCCCGGGGAGCTGTTTTTT; clone_size: once; j_call: TRBJ2-2; d_call: TRBD1; v_call: TRBV7-2
cdr3_aa: CASSVLYNEQFF; cdr3_nt: TGTGCCAGCAGCGTGCTTTACAATGAGCAGTTCTTC; clone_size: once; j_call: TRBJ2-1; d_call: -; v_call: TRBV28
cdr3_aa: CAIGEGVTYEQYF; cdr3_nt: TGTGCCATCGGGGAGGGGGTCACCTACGAGCAGTACTTC; clone_size: -; j_call: TRBJ2-7; d_call: -; v_call: TRBV10-3
cdr3_aa: CAVNRATNEKLFF; cdr3_nt: TGTGCCGTAAACAGGGCAACTAATGAAAAACTGTTTTTT; clone_size: -; j_call: TRBJ1-4; d_call: -; v_call: TRBV30
cdr3_aa: CASSVAQGPETQYF; cdr3_nt: TGTGCCAGCAGCGTAGCTCAGGGACCGGAGACCCAGTACTTC; clone_size: -; j_call: TRBJ2-5; d_call: -; v_call: TRBV9
cdr3_aa: CASSTYGNTMNTEAFF; cdr3_nt: TGTGCCAGCAGTACTTATGGGAATACCATGAACACTGAAGCTTTCTTT; clone_size: -; j_call: TRBJ1-1; d_call: -; v_call: TRBV6-6
cdr3_aa: CASSQTRDSKETQYF; cdr3_nt: TGCGCCAGCAGCCAAACCCGGGACTCTAAAGAGACCCAGTACTTC; clone_size: -; j_call: TRBJ2-5; d_call: -; v_call: TRBV4-1
cdr3_aa: CASSLLASEQFF; cdr3_nt: TGTGCCAGCAGCTTGTTGGCTAGCGAGCAGTTCTTC; clone_size: once; j_call: TRBJ2-1; d_call: -; v_call: TRBV5-4
cdr3_aa: CSAVPSGTQYF; cdr3_nt: TGCAGTGCGGTCCCCTCCGGTACGCAGTATTTT; clone_size: few; j_call: TRBJ2-3; d_call: -; v_call: TRBV20-1
cdr3_aa: CASSLSSGYNSPLHF; cdr3_nt: TGTGCCAGCAGTTTAAGTTCGGGTTATAATTCACCCCTCCACTTT; clone_size: -; j_call: TRBJ1-6; d_call: -; v_call: TRBV28
cdr3_aa: CASGSRTGGSYNEQFF; cdr3_nt: TGTGCTAGTGGTTCGCGGACAGGGGGGTCCTACAATGAGCAGTTCTTC; clone_size: -; j_call: TRBJ2-1; d_call: TRBD1; v_call: TRBV12-5
cdr3_aa: CASSLTESMNTEAFF; cdr3_nt: TGTGCCAGCAGTTTAACAGAGTCCATGAACACTGAAGCTTTCTTT; clone_size: few; j_call: TRBJ1-1; d_call: -; v_call: TRBV28
cdr3_aa: CASIQGAGSGNTIYF; cdr3_nt: TGTGCCAGCATCCAGGGGGCAGGCTCTGGAAACACCATATATTTT; clone_size: -; j_call: TRBJ1-3; d_call: TRBD1; v_call: TRBV7-8
cdr3_aa: CASSGPNTEAFF; cdr3_nt: TGTGCCAGCAGTGGTCCGAACACTGAAGCTTTCTTT; clone_size: -; j_call: TRBJ1-1; d_call: -; v_call: TRBV28